Listed here are 20 T cell receptor beta chains from one sample, sequenced in a study of T cells after yellow fever vaccination. Each CDR3 protein gets one entry after TCRdb re-called the 5' RACE reads with MiXCR. In the table there are a few hundred thousand distinct CDR3 sequences, around 10% of which are singletons. The specimen was PBMCs, collected on the day of the first yellow fever vaccination. The receptors stem from a man aged 18 to 29 who received the YFV17D yellow fever vaccine.

This chain uses TRBV6-5 with TRBJ2-5, with D uncertain. The CDR3 runs 14 residues. V was trimmed by 0 bases and J by 5 bases, leaving 10 bases between them. Germline V lookup: CDR1 MNHEY, CDR2 SVGAGI. The CDR3 sequence: CASSYSYSLETQYF. The CDR3 nucleotides read TGTGCCAGCAGTTACTCGTATAGCTTGGAGACCCAGTACTTC.

The gene calls are TRBV4-1 and TRBJ2-1, with TRBD2 identical over 8 bases. From germline, CDR1 is MGHRA and CDR2 YSYEKL. J lost 3 bases, V lost 2 bases, and 6 bases had no gene match. The length of the CDR3 is 16 residues. CDR3 region: CASSQPTGLGYNEQFF. The CDR3 DNA follows: TGCGCCAGCAGCCAACCTACGGGACTAGGCTACAATGAGCAGTTCTTC.

This clonotype has only a few counts. The chain has TRBV24-1 and TRBJ2-1; 12 bases are shared with TRBD2. Germline CDR1 reads KGHDR; CDR2 reads SFDVKD. CDR3 length equals 17 residues. The V segment lost 2 bases and the J segment 5 bases; nucleotides outside the gene matches: 6. The CDR3 here is CATSDYPTSGGNNEQFF. In nucleotides, the CDR3 is TGTGCCACCAGTGATTACCCGACTAGCGGGGGAAACAATGAGCAGTTCTTC.

The J gene is TRBJ2-5, the V gene TRBV10-1; D remains unclear. Per the germline V gene, CDR1 is WNHNN and CDR2 is SYGVQD (reference sequence). The CDR3 loop spans 13 amino acids. The V end lost 2 bases, the J end lost 2 bases, and 6 bases lay between the germline ends. The CDR3: CASSELTQETQYF. In DNA form, the CDR3 reads TGCGCCAGCAGTGAGCTGACTCAAGAGACCCAGTACTTC.

The V gene is TRBV29-1, the J gene TRBJ2-7; 7 nucleotides match TRBD1. Looked up from germline, CDR1 is SQVTM and CDR2 is ANQGSEA. Losses at the gene ends were 6 bases for V and 2 bases for J; bases not matched to a gene: 10. CDR3 length: 14 amino acids. The CDR3 reads CSVGTLDRTYEQYF. The CDR3 DNA sequence: TGCAGCGTAGGCACTCTGGACAGGACCTACGAGCAGTACTTC.

This clonotype was seen more than once but under ten times. This chain links TRBV4-2 with TRBJ2-5; the D call may be TRBD1 or TRBD2 (5 bases each). The CDR3 extends over 14 amino acids. V lost 0 bases and J 7 bases, leaving 12 bases between the germline ends. From germline, CDR1 is LGHNA and CDR2 YNFKEQ. The CDR3 DNA follows: TGTGCCAGCAGCCAAGATCCGGGGCCTGGGACCCAGTACTTC. This sequence encodes CASSQDPGPGTQYF.

This clonotype has at least ten counts. The V and J genes are TRBV7-2 and TRBJ2-3; TRBD2 matches at 11 bases. This CDR3 comprises 14 residues. Losses at the gene ends were 6 bases for V and 4 bases for J; bases not matched to a gene: 3. The germline V gene encodes CDR1 SGHTA and CDR2 FQGNSA. CDR3 coding DNA: TGTGCCAGCAGGGTACTAGCGGGGGCAGATACGCAGTATTTT. It translates to CASRVLAGADTQYF.

The chain employs TRBV3-1 and TRBJ2-5, with D hard to call. CDR1 is LGHDT, CDR2 YNNKEL, per germline (reference sequence). Trimming removed 3 bases at V and 5 bases at J, with 13 bases between. The CDR3 is 14 amino acids. CDR3 loop: CASSHRYPPETQYF. CDR3 coding DNA: TGTGCCAGCAGCCACCGATATCCCCCGGAGACCCAGTACTTC.

In this sample, this clonotype turned up a few times. The chain employs TRBV5-1 and TRBJ1-1, with 8 bases aligning to TRBD1. The CDR3 runs to 15 residues. CDR1 SGHRS and CDR2 YFSETQ come from the germline V gene. V trimming: 2 bases; J trimming: 4 bases; junction bases outside the gene matches: 7. The CDR3 sequence is CASSFSPGGLTEAFF. The CDR3 DNA reads TGCGCCAGCAGCTTTTCTCCAGGGGGCCTCACTGAAGCTTTCTTT. Full variable domain (remainder filled in from reference TRBV5-1 and TRBJ1-1): KAGVTQTPRYLIKTRGQQVTLSCSPISGHRSVSWYQQTPGQGLQFLFEYFSETQRNKGNFPGRFSGRQFSNSRSEMNVSTLELGDSALYLCASSFSPGGLTEAFFGQGTRLTVV.

The sample holds a few counts of this clonotype. The chain employs TRBV5-1 and TRBJ2-1, with D perhaps TRBD1 (5 bases). V lost 2 bases and J lost 4, with 13 bases in between. CDR1 and CDR2 from the germline V gene are SGHRS and YFSETQ. The CDR3 has 15 residues. The CDR3 region has the DNA TGCGCCAGCAGCTTTGGTGGGGCAGCATACAATGAGCAGTTCTTC. Translation: CASSFGGAAYNEQFF.

This chain joins TRBV28 and TRBJ2-2; D might be TRBD2 (5 bases). Per germline, CDR1 MDHEN and CDR2 SYDVKM. V dropped 3 bases and J dropped 4 bases, with 12 bases sitting between them. This CDR3 has 15 residues. The DNA of the CDR3 is TGTGCCAGCAGTTTTGCAGGCCGGGGCACCGGGGAGCTGTTTTTT. It yields the protein CASSFAGRGTGELFF.

The V and J genes are TRBV4-3 and TRBJ2-2; weak D call: TRBD1 (6 bases). The CDR3 sequence is 16 residues long. The germline V and J ends were trimmed by 5 bases and 1 base, with 14 bases remaining between them. Germline-derived CDR1 and CDR2 are LGHNA and YSLEER. The CDR3 reads CASSSTPGQNTGELFF. CDR3 nucleotide sequence: TGCGCCAGCAGCTCGACCCCGGGACAGAACACCGGGGAGCTGTTTTTT.

V usage is TRBV15 and J usage is TRBJ2-2; D is uncertain. The germline CDR1 and CDR2 sequences are LNHNV and YYDKDF (reference sequence). The CDR3 runs 13 residues. Trimming shortened V by 2 bases and J by 2 bases, and 3 bases separated the two germline ends. The CDR3 region has the DNA TGTGCCACCAGCAGACATAACACCGGGGAGCTGTTTTTT. Its protein is CATSRHNTGELFF.

This clonotype occurred a few times. The V gene is TRBV12-3 or TRBV12-4, the J gene TRBJ2-7; 7 nucleotides match TRBD1. The V and J ends lost 8 bases and 0 bases, in that order; junction bases with no gene match: 13. The CDR3 covers 16 residues. The CDR3 loop reads CASGFSGGSISYEQYF. For the CDR3, the DNA is TGTGCCAGCGGGTTCTCAGGGGGAAGTATCTCCTACGAGCAGTACTTC.

This clonotype was counted between two and nine times. This chain uses TRBV9 with TRBJ2-1, with 15 bases matching TRBD2. Germline lookup yields CDR1 SGDLS and CDR2 YYNGEE. CDR3 length: 16 amino acids. The J segment lost 6 bases and the V segment lost 2 bases, leaving 3 bases of the junction unmatched. The CDR3 nucleotides read TGTGCCAGCAGCGTTGGACTAGCGGGGGGGCTCAATGAGCAGTTCTTC. Its protein product is CASSVGLAGGLNEQFF.

For this clonotype: Germline and junction disagree at one end, which may indicate a read error. CDR3 nucleotides: TGTGCCACCAGTCGAAGAGTGGGAGGGAACACTGAAGCTTTCTTT. Its translation: CATSRRVGGNTEAFF. The V gene is TRBV12-3 or TRBV12-4, the J gene TRBJ1-1; D uncertain. This CDR3 has 15 amino acids.

The CDR3 DNA reads as TGTGCCAGCAGCTTAGTAGGTCCAATTGAAGCTTTCTTT. Protein product: CASSLVGPIEAFF. The chain joins TRBV7-8 to TRBJ1-1; D is unclear. This CDR3 has 13 amino acids. CDR1 is SGHVS, CDR2 FQNEAQ, per germline. Trimming took 1 base from V and 7 from J, leaving 10 bases between them.

This chain joins TRBV2 and TRBJ2-5; tentatively, D is TRBD2 (5 bases). The germline gives CDR1 SNHLY, CDR2 FYNNEI. CDR3 size: 13 residues. Trimming removed 7 bases at V and 4 bases at J, with 13 bases between. CDR3 protein: CASNREGGETQYF. CDR3 nucleotides: TGTGCCAGCAACCGAGAGGGCGGAGAGACCCAGTACTTC.

This clonotype was counted between two and nine times. The chain uses TRBV27 and TRBJ2-7; 8 bases agree with TRBD1. CDR3 length: 16 amino acids. The V gene's germline CDR1 is MNHEY and CDR2 SMNVEV (reference sequence). The V gene end was trimmed by 5 bases and the J gene end by 2 bases; junction bases not matched to a gene: 11. The CDR3 is CASSRKTGDIPYEQYF. CDR3 bases: TGTGCCAGCAGTCGCAAGACAGGGGATATCCCCTACGAGCAGTACTTC.

In this sample, this clonotype turned up once. This chain connects TRBV9 to TRBJ1-2; D perhaps matches TRBD1 (5 bases). The CDR3 runs to 13 residues. Germline V CDR1 and CDR2: SGDLS, YYNGEE. Trimming stripped 6 bases from V and 2 bases from J, with 11 bases between. The CDR3: CASIVTGNYGYTF. The CDR3 coding sequence is TGTGCCAGCATCGTTACAGGAAACTATGGCTACACCTTC.